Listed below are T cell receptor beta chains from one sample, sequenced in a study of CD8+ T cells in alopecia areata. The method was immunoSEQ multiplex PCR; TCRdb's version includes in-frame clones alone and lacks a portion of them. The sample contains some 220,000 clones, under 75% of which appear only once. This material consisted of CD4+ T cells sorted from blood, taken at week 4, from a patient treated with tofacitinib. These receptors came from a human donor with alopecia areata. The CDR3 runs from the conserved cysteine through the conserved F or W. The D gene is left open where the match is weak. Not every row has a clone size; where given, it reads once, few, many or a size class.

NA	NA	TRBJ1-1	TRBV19	TGTGCCAGTAGTATTTTGGCAGAGAACACTGAAGCTTTCTTT	CASSILAENTEAFF
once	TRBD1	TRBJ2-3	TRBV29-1	TGCAGCGATTCCGGGACAGGGGGCACAGATACGCAGTATTTT	CSDSGTGGTDTQYF
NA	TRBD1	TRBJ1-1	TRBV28	TGTGCCAGCAGACCATGGGACAGGGAAAGGACTGAAGCTTTCTTT	CASRPWDRERTEAFF
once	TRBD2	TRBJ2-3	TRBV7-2	TGTGCCAGCAGCATGAGGACTAGCGGGGTAGCCCCAGATACGCAGTATTTT	CASSMRTSGVAPDTQYF
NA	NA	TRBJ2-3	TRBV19	TGTGCCAGTAGTCCTGGGTCGCGTCGATCATCTAGCACAGATACGCAGTATTTT	CASSPGSRRSSSTDTQYF
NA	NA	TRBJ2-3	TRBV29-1	TGCAGCGTTGAAGACCCGGGACCCTCAACTAGCACAGATACGCAGTATTTT	CSVEDPGPSTSTDTQYF
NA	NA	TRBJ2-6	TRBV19	TGTGCCAGTGGAGACAGGTCAGGGGCCAACGTCCTGACTTTC	CASGDRSGANVLTF
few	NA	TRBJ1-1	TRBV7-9	TGTGCCAGCAGCATCCAGGGATCAGGGAACACTGAAGCTTTCTTT	CASSIQGSGNTEAFF
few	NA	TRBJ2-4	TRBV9	TGTGCCAGCAGCGAACTGGGACAAGGAAAAAACATTCAGTACTTC	CASSELGQGKNIQYF
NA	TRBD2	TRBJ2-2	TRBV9	TGTGCCAGCAGCGTACGAACTAGCGGTGGGGAGCTGTTTTTT	CASSVRTSGGELFF
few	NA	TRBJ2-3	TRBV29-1	TGCAGCGTTTCACCCGACGGCAGCACGCAGTATTTT	CSVSPDGSTQYF
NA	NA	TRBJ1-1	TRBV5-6	TGTGCCAGCAGCTGGGGGGCCACTGAAGCTTTCTTT	CASSWGATEAFF
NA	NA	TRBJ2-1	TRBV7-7	TGTGCCAGCAGCTTGACAGACGATTACAATGAGCAGTTCTTC	CASSLTDDYNEQFF
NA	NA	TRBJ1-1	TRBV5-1	TGCGCCAGCAGCTTGGGGTCAGGGGAGACTGAAGCTTTCTTT	CASSLGSGETEAFF
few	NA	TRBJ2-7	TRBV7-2	TGTGCCAGCAGCTTTCAGGGCTACGAGCAGTACTTC	CASSFQGYEQYF
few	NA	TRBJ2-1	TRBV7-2	TGTGCCAGCAGCTCCCCGGGGTCCTACAATGAGCAGTTCTTC	CASSSPGSYNEQFF
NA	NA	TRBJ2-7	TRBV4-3	TGCGCCAGCAGCCAAGAGCGAGGACCCCTCTCCGAGCAGTACTTC	CASSQERGPLSEQYF
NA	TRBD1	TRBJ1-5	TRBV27	TGTGCCAGCAGTCTAACGACAGGGGGCAGCAATCAGCCCCAGCATTTT	CASSLTTGGSNQPQHF
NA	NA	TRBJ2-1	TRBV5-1	TGCGCCAGCACAGTTCCGGGGAATGAGCAGTTCTTC	CASTVPGNEQFF
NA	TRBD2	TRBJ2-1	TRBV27	TGTGCCAGCGCCGGGACTAGCGGGGGGGAGCGCGAGCAGTTCTTC	CASAGTSGGEREQFF
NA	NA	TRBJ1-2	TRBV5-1	TGCGCCAGCAGCCCCACCGGGGGCGGACGATCCTATGGCTACACCTTC	CASSPTGGGRSYGYTF
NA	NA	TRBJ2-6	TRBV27	TGTGCCAGCAGGCTAGGGGGGACAATCTCTGGGGCCAACGTCCTGACTTTC	CASRLGGTISGANVLTF
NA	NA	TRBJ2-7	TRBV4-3	TGCGCCAGCAGCCAAGATCATAGTAGCTGGGGTTCGTCCTACGAGCAGTACTTC	CASSQDHSSWGSSYEQYF
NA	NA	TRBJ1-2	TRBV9	TGTGCCAGCAGCGTAGAGGCTACAGGGTGGGGTCCTAACTATGGCTACACCTTC	CASSVEATGWGPNYGYTF
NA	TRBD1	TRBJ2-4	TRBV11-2	TGTGCCAGCAGCTTAGGACAGGGTAACATTCAGTACTTC	CASSLGQGNIQYF
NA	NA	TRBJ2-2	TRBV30	TGTGCCTGGAGTTCGACAGGGAGGAGGACCGGGGAGCTGTTTTTT	CAWSSTGRRTGELFF
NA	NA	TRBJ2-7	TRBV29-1	TGCAGCGGTAGTAACGGGGGCCTTTTAGAGCAGTACTTC	CSGSNGGLLEQYF
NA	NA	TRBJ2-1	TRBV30	TGTGCCTGGACCCAGGACCCCACCTACAATGAGCAGTTCTTC	CAWTQDPTYNEQFF
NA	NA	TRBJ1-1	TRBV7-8	TGTGCCAGCAGCTTAGCTATCGTGAACACTGAAGCTTTCTTT	CASSLAIVNTEAFF